This T cell receptor beta chain was recorded in a study of tumor-infiltrating lymphocytes in primary liver carcinoma. At the level of the study: Patients included men and women of 30 to 69 years. The tumors ranged from roughly 4.2 to 11 cm across and fell within stage T1-T3 N0M0.

This clonotype was seen repeatedly, ten times or more. Its antigen is as yet unknown. Trimming stripped 7 bases from V and 8 bases from J, with 19 bases between. The CDR3 has 13 residues. CDR1 is SQVTM, CDR2 ANQGSEA, per germline. In addition to blood RNA drawn from unsorted whole blood, germline DNA was extracted. Researchers generated TCR beta cDNA from around 510 ng of total RNA, relying on a constant-region primer. Libraries for TCR beta were built through three nested multiplex PCR rounds, which together made up a slightly modified ARM-PCR procedure. Use of TRBV1-TRBV30 forward primers with a C-beta reverse primer characterized the first two PCR rounds, which lasted about 9 cycles each. TCRdb recomputed calls from the multiplex PCR reads with MiXCR, one row per CDR3 protein. The sample records just over 300,000 distinct CDR3 sequences, almost 60% being singletons. Study results and caveats: For tumor-adjacent and tumor-blood pairs, overlap was less than that seen for tumor region pairs. Since sampling was bulk and unsorted, CD4+ and CD8+ repertoires were not compared.

The chain combines TRBV29-1 with TRBJ2-3; D is tentatively TRBD1 or TRBD2 (5 bases each). The source is a woman younger than 45 with primary liver carcinoma and hepatitis B virus infection. The sequencing input was peripheral blood. The CDR3 region has the DNA TGCAGCGCCCCCATCGCGGCTGGGGGTACGCAGTATTTT. Encoded protein: CSAPIAAGGTQYF.